The 18 T cell receptor beta chains listed next were all sequenced from one sample in a study of post-analysis software for immune sequencing data. Study-level points and caveats: Controls had lower frequencies than patients of a handful of TRBV segments, which included TRBV5-6, TRBV5-1 and TRBV20-1.

Unique molecular identifiers tagged the TCR beta cDNA libraries. Each CDR3 protein gets one entry after TCRdb re-called the PCR reads with MiXCR. The sample yields more than 500,000 distinct CDR3 sequences, less than 40% seen once. Antigen specificity for these receptors is unknown. The specimen was blood. All receptors derive from a girl between 2 and 17 years old with multiple sclerosis.

This rearrangement joins TRBV20-1 to TRBJ2-1, with D possibly TRBD1 on 5 matching bases. The J call may be incorrect, as the DNA end agrees better with TRBJ2-7. The CDR3 sequence is 14 residues long. The germline gives CDR1 DFQATT, CDR2 SNEGSKA (reference sequence). The CDR3 loop is CSATNRFAYNEQYF. CDR3 DNA: TGCAGTGCCACAAACAGGTTTGCCTACAATGAGCAGTACTTC.

This clonotype was seen just once. The V and J genes are TRBV9 and TRBJ1-1; D call uncertain. The germline V gene encodes CDR1 SGDLS and CDR2 YYNGEE. The CDR3 length is 14 residues. V lost 2 bases, J lost 3 bases, and 11 bases lay in between. In nucleotides, the CDR3 is TGTGCCAGCAGCGTCCTCAGTTCGGACACTGAAGCTTTCTTT. It is translated as CASSVLSSDTEAFF. The entire variable domain, with the rest obtained from reference TRBV9 and TRBJ1-1, is as follows: DSGVTQTPKHLITATGQRVTLRCSPRSGDLSVYWYQQSLDQGLQFLIQYYNGEERAKGNILERFSAQQFPDLHSELNLSSLELGDSALYFCASSVLSSDTEAFFGQGTRLTVV.

This clonotype has a handful of counts. This CDR3 reads CASSSFRTGGTTDTQYF. The CDR3 coding sequence is TGTGCCAGCAGCTCATTTCGAACAGGGGGAACCACAGATACGCAGTATTTT. This chain links TRBV7-9 with TRBJ2-3; 8 bases are shared with TRBD1. With 4 bases clipped from V and 2 bases from J, the junction kept 11 bases outside the gene matches. The CDR3 consists of 17 residues. CDR1 and CDR2 (germline): SEHNR, FQNEAQ (reference sequence).

This clonotype has only a few counts. J is TRBJ2-1 and V is TRBV20-1, with D perhaps given as TRBD1 or TRBD2 (5 bases each). V was pared by 5 bases and J by 4 bases, with 18 bases between. Per germline, CDR1 DFQATT and CDR2 SNEGSKA (reference sequence). CDR3 length: 15 amino acids. As DNA, the CDR3 is TGCAGTGCTGGGGGAAACACGAAGACGTACAATGAGCAGTTCTTC. It specifies CSAGGNTKTYNEQFF.

The chain links TRBV5-1 to TRBJ2-5, with D tentatively TRBD1 (6 bases). Germline V lookup: CDR1 SGHRS, CDR2 YFSETQ. The germline V and J ends were trimmed by 0 bases and 5 bases, with 14 bases remaining between them. This CDR3 has 15 amino acids. CDR3 sequence reads: CASSLARDNTETQYF. The CDR3 nucleotides are TGCGCCAGCAGCTTGGCCAGGGACAATACGGAGACCCAGTACTTC.

This chain links TRBV7-9 with TRBJ2-1, with no clear D. This CDR3 is 13 amino acids long. Germline CDR1 and CDR2: SEHNR and FQNEAQ (reference sequence). The germline V and J ends were trimmed by 6 bases and 5 bases, with 11 bases remaining between them. CDR3 DNA: TGTGCCAGCAGGACGAGGCAGAACAATGAGCAGTTCTTC. It is translated as CASRTRQNNEQFF.

This clonotype has more than one count but fewer than ten. This chain uses TRBV5-1 with TRBJ2-1, with D possibly matching TRBD2 (5 bases). V was cut by 0 bases and J by 2 bases, with 12 bases left in between. Germline V lookup: CDR1 SGHRS, CDR2 YFSETQ. CDR3 length equals 16 residues. The CDR3 DNA sequence: TGCGCCAGCAGCTTGGCCTCCGCGGGCCCCTACAATGAGCAGTTCTTC. Residues: CASSLASAGPYNEQFF.

This clonotype was seen a few times. This chain uses TRBV20-1 with TRBJ2-7; TRBD1 matches 9 bases. V was pared by 7 bases and J by 6 bases, with 10 bases of the junction left unmatched. CDR1 is DFQATT, CDR2 SNEGSKA, per germline (reference sequence). This CDR3 contains 13 residues. The CDR3 spells CSVGQGMTGEQYF. In nucleotides, the CDR3 is TGCAGTGTGGGACAGGGAATGACTGGCGAGCAGTACTTC.

The chain has TRBV2 and TRBJ1-5; the D is unclear. The CDR3 has 13 amino acids. From germline, CDR1 is SNHLY and CDR2 FYNNEI. Trimming removed 4 bases at V and 2 bases at J, with 6 bases between. CDR3 DNA sequence: TGTGCCAGCAGTGCCTGGGGCAATCAGCCCCAGCATTTT. Translation: CASSAWGNQPQHF.

This clonotype occurred a few times. A read error may produce the germline difference seen at one junction end. This rearrangement joins TRBV9 to TRBJ2-1, with D tentatively TRBD2 (6 bases). This CDR3 has 14 residues. CDR1 and CDR2 (germline): SGDLS, YYNGEE. The CDR3 DNA follows: TGTGCCAGCAGCGTAGGGGGAGGTTACAATGAGCCGTTCTTC. This gives the protein CASSVGGGYNEPFF. The full variable domain, with the rest looked up from reference TRBV9 and TRBJ2-1, is DSGVTQTPKHLITATGQRVTLRCSPRSGDLSVYWYQQSLDQGLQFLIQYYNGEERAKGNILERFSAQQFPDLHSELNLSSLELGDSALYFCASSVGGGYNEPFFGPGTRLTVL.

The V call is TRBV5-1, the J call TRBJ2-3; D might be TRBD2 (6 bases). Trimming stripped 3 bases from V and 1 base from J, with 12 bases between. This CDR3 has 15 residues. CDR1 is SGHRS, CDR2 YFSETQ, per germline. The CDR3 DNA sequence: TGCGCCAGCAGCTGGGGGGTGTTGGGCACAGATACGCAGTATTTT. It codes for CASSWGVLGTDTQYF.

The chain uses TRBV5-6 and TRBJ1-1, with TRBD1 matching 9 bases. The CDR3 runs 14 residues. The V and J ends lost 3 bases and 9 bases, in that order; junction bases with no gene match: 9. Germline CDR1 is SGHDT and CDR2 is YYEEEE. CDR3 residues: CASSSYTGGGKAFF. The CDR3 bases are TGTGCCAGCAGCTCTTACACAGGGGGCGGAAAAGCTTTCTTT.

The genes are TRBV5-1 and TRBJ2-3; 15 bases line up with TRBD2. The CDR3 covers 18 residues. The J segment lost 0 bases and the V segment lost 3 bases, leaving 5 bases of the junction unmatched. The germline CDR1 and CDR2 sequences are SGHRS and YFSETQ. CDR3 region: CASSSGLAGGSSTDTQYF. CDR3 in DNA: TGCGCCAGCAGCTCGGGACTAGCGGGGGGCTCTAGCACAGATACGCAGTATTTT.

The chain joins TRBV3-1 to TRBJ2-5; D gene ambiguous. The V and J ends lost 4 bases and 1 base respectively, with 10 bases between them. This CDR3 comprises 14 residues. Germline V gene sequence: CDR1 LGHDT, CDR2 YNNKEL (reference sequence). The DNA for the CDR3 is TGTGCCAGCAGCCGTCGTCGGATCCAAGAGACCCAGTACTTC. It is translated as CASSRRRIQETQYF.

This clonotype was picked up many times. The rearrangement links TRBV6-1 to TRBJ2-5, with a weak D call TRBD1 (6 bases). The V end was cut by 11 bases, the J end by 2 bases, with 15 bases between. Germline values: CDR1 MNHNS, CDR2 SASEGT. CDR3 length: 13 residues. This CDR3 reads CALAGTLQETQYF. Written as DNA, the CDR3 is TGTGCCCTCGCTGGGACACTTCAAGAGACCCAGTACTTC.

This clonotype was observed a handful of times. The chain uses TRBV20-1 and TRBJ2-3; a weak D match, TRBD2 (5 bases). Germline CDR1 is DFQATT and CDR2 is SNEGSKA (reference sequence). This CDR3 contains 15 residues. Trimming removed 3 bases from V and 3 bases from J, with 16 bases in between. The CDR3 DNA reads as TGCAGTGCTAGTAATCCGCGCCGGGGTACAGATACGCAGTATTTT. Protein product: CSASNPRRGTDTQYF.

CDR3 bases: TGTGCCAGCAGCTCCCAGGGGAGCACTGAAGCTTTCTTT. Its protein is CASSSQGSTEAFF. The rearrangement links TRBV6-2 or TRBV6-3 to TRBJ1-1, with D possibly TRBD1 on 6 matching bases. V lost 6 bases, J lost 4 bases, and 12 bases lay in between. CDR1 is MNHEY, CDR2 SVGEGT, per germline. There are 13 residues in the CDR3.

Only a few counts were recorded for this clonotype. CDR3 nucleotides: TGTGCCATCAGTGATCCGGGGGTAATGAACACTGAAGCTTTCTTT. It is translated as CAISDPGVMNTEAFF. The V call is TRBV10-3, the J call TRBJ1-1, with D perhaps TRBD1 (5 bases). The CDR3 is 15 amino acids. V was pared by 3 bases and J by 0 bases, with 11 bases between. Germline V gene sequence: CDR1 ENHRY, CDR2 SYGVKD.